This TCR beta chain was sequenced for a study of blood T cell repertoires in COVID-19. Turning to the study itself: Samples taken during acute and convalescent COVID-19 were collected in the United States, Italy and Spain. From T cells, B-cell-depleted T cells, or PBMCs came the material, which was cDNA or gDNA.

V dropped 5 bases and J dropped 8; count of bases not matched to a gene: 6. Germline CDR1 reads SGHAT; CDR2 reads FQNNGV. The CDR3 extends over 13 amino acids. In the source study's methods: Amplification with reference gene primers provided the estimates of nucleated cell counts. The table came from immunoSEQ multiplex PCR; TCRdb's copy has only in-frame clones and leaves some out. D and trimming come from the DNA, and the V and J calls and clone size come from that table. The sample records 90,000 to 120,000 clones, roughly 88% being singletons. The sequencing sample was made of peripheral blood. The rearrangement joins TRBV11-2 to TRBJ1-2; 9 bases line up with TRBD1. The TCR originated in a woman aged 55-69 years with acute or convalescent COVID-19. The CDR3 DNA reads TGTGCCAGCAGCCCGGGACAGGGTAAAGGCTACACCTTC. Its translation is CASSPGQGKGYTF.